A single sample is the source of the 12 T cell receptor beta chains below, sequenced in a study of patients and donors after allogeneic stem cell transplantation (dated by TCRdb to the early 2020s). Library prep was done by RT-PCR. The data were produced on a NextSeq 550. Using fastp at Q25 and MiXCR, TCRdb reprocessed the public reads and kept productive beta chains. Each CDR3 protein gets just one entry, which takes the most common genes and DNA from the rows behind it. Across this sample there are 150,000 to 200,000 distinct CDR3 sequences, with about a quarter seen only once. The ten largest clones capture more than 25% of the sample. The sequenced sample was blood, either unsorted or a sorted T cell fraction (not recorded which). All receptors come from a human donor who was either an allogeneic HSCT recipient or a stem cell or donor lymphocyte infusion donor (not recorded which). It is not recorded whose cells these are; they may come from a transplant donor.

The CDR3 protein is CASSRPGQALTQYF. The CDR3, as DNA: TGTGCCAGTAGTAGACCGGGACAAGCTTTGACCCAGTACTTC. The chain is built from TRBV19 and TRBJ2-5; D may be TRBD1 (6 bases). Germline assignment: CDR1 LNHDA and CDR2 SQIVND (reference sequence). The CDR3 loop spans 14 amino acids. Trimming took 4 bases from V and 7 from J, leaving 16 bases between them.

The rearrangement links TRBV12-3 or TRBV12-4 to TRBJ1-2, with D maybe TRBD1 (6 bases). Trimming pared 9 bases from V and 7 bases from J, leaving 24 bases between. The CDR3 has 15 residues. The DNA of the CDR3 is TGTGCCAGTCTCCTTAAGGACAGTCAATCTTGTGGCTACACCTTC. Protein sequence: CASLLKDSQSCGYTF.

This rearrangement joins TRBV20-1 to TRBJ1-5; maybe TRBD1 (5 bases). The germline CDR1 and CDR2 sequences are DFQATT and SNEGSKA (reference sequence). The CDR3 is 15 amino acids. Between the trimmed V and J ends, which lost 0 bases and 3 bases, there was a span of 12 bases. The CDR3 bases are TGCAGTGCTAGAGAGGCAGGGACGGACAATCAGCCCCAGCATTTT. The encoded protein is CSAREAGTDNQPQHF.

The chain has TRBV20-1 and TRBJ1-5; perhaps TRBD1 as D (6 bases). V was shortened by 5 bases and J by 0 bases, with 17 bases between the two germline ends. In germline, CDR1 is DFQATT, CDR2 SNEGSKA (reference sequence). CDR3 length: 16 amino acids. CDR3 DNA sequence: TGCAGTGCTGTGAAACAGGGACGGGTTAGCAATCAGCCCCAGCATTTT. The encoded protein is CSAVKQGRVSNQPQHF.

This clonotype was detected only a few times. The rearrangement joins TRBV12-3 or TRBV12-4 to TRBJ2-2, with TRBD1 matching 7 bases. V trimming: 6 bases; J trimming: 4 bases; junction bases outside the gene matches: 11. There are 16 residues in the CDR3. The CDR3 nucleotides read TGTGCCAGCAGCCGAAAATACAGGGGTGGCACCGGGGAGCTGTTTTTT. Its protein product is CASSRKYRGGTGELFF.

This clonotype was seen a few times. The rearrangement uses TRBV6-5 and TRBJ1-3; the D is unclear. V was pared by 6 bases and J by 0 bases, with 12 bases between. CDR1 and CDR2 from the germline V gene are MNHEY and SVGAGI. This CDR3 is built from 15 residues. The CDR3 region is CASRSSRGSGNTIYF. The DNA for the CDR3 is TGTGCCAGCAGATCGTCCCGGGGCTCTGGAAACACCATATATTTT.

The V and J genes are TRBV2 and TRBJ2-7, with TRBD1 matching 7 bases. Per germline, CDR1 SNHLY and CDR2 FYNNEI. CDR3 size: 15 residues. With V trimmed by 5 bases and J by 4 bases, 11 bases remained unmatched. In DNA, the CDR3 is TGTGCCAGCAGTCCATGGAGAGGGGGCCCATACGAGCAGTACTTC. This gives the protein CASSPWRGGPYEQYF. Full variable domain (missing parts from reference TRBV2 and TRBJ2-7): EPEVTQTPSHQVTQMGQEVILRCVPISNHLYFYWYRQILGQKVEFLVSFYNNEISEKSEIFDDQFSVERPDGSNFTLKIRSTKLEDSAMYFCASSPWRGGPYEQYFGPGTRLTVT.

This chain joins TRBV4-1 and TRBJ2-1; a weak D match, TRBD2 (6 bases). The CDR3 runs to 17 residues. Germline-derived CDR1 and CDR2 are MGHRA and YSYEKL. V gave up 2 bases and J gave up 4 bases, with 18 bases separating them. The CDR3 nucleotides are TGCGCCAGCAGCCAAAGGGACTCCCGGGCCAGTTACAATGAGCAGTTCTTC. Protein sequence: CASSQRDSRASYNEQFF.

This clonotype was detected a few times. This chain connects TRBV20-1 to TRBJ1-2; D is unresolved. Trimming took 6 bases from V and 1 from J, leaving 12 bases between them. The CDR3 is 13 amino acids. CDR1 is DFQATT and CDR2 is SNEGSKA in the germline V gene (reference sequence). The CDR3 loop reads CSAPGLNNYGYTF. In nucleotides, the CDR3 is TGCAGTGCCCCCGGACTGAATAACTATGGCTACACCTTC.

This clonotype was detected only a few times. This rearrangement joins TRBV12-3 or TRBV12-4 to TRBJ2-2; 8 bases align to TRBD1. V shed 7 bases and J 1 base; nucleotides not matched to a gene: 8. The CDR3 is 16 residues long. In DNA form, the CDR3 reads TGTGCCAGCACCTTGGACAGGGCTTTGAACACCGGGGAGCTGTTTTTT. This encodes CASTLDRALNTGELFF.

This clonotype was picked up a small number of times. The CDR3 sequence is CASSLDASREKLFF. CDR3 nucleotides: TGTGCCAGCAGTTTAGACGCCAGCAGAGAAAAACTGTTTTTT. The chain employs TRBV12-3 or TRBV12-4 and TRBJ1-4; D remains ambiguous. The CDR3 runs to 14 residues. Trimming shortened V by 1 base and J by 8 bases, and 11 bases separated the two germline ends.

This clonotype was seen only a few times. The J gene is TRBJ2-3, the V gene TRBV20-1, with 7 bases identical to TRBD1. The CDR3 spans 14 residues. The V gene's germline CDR1 is DFQATT and CDR2 SNEGSKA (reference sequence). The J segment lost 0 bases and the V segment lost 6 bases, leaving 6 bases of the junction unmatched. CDR3 in amino acids: CSAIRDSSTDTQYF. The CDR3 nucleotides are TGCAGTGCCATCCGGGACAGCAGCACAGATACGCAGTATTTT.